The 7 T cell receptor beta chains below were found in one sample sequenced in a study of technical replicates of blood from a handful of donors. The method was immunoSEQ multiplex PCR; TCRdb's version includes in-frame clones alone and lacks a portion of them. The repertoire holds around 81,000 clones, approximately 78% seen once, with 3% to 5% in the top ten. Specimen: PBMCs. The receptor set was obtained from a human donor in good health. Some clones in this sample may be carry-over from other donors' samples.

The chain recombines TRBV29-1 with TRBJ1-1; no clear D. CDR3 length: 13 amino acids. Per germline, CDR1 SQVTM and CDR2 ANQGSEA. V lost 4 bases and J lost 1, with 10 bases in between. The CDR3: CSVGTAENTEAFF. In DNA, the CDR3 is TGCAGCGTTGGAACTGCGGAGAACACTGAAGCTTTCTTT.

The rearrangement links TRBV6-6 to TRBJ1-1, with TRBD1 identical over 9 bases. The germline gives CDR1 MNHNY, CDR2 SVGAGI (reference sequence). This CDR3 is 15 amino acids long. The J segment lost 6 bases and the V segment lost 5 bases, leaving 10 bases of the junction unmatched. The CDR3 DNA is TGTGCCAGCAGTCTAGGGACAGGGTTTGTGTCTGAAGCTTTCTTT. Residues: CASSLGTGFVSEAFF.

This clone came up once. The CDR3, as DNA: TGTGCCAGCAGCGTAAGAGTAGCGGGGGGTATAAATGAGCAGTTCTTC. Its translation is CASSVRVAGGINEQFF. The J gene is TRBJ2-1, the V gene TRBV9; 10 bases match TRBD2. Germline V gene sequence: CDR1 SGDLS, CDR2 YYNGEE. The CDR3 contains 16 residues. With 1 base clipped from V and 7 bases from J, the junction kept 8 bases outside the gene matches. Using reference TRBV9 and TRBJ2-1 for the parts outside the CDR3, the full variable domain is DSGVTQTPKHLITATGQRVTLRCSPRSGDLSVYWYQQSLDQGLQFLIQYYNGEERAKGNILERFSAQQFPDLHSELNLSSLELGDSALYFCASSVRVAGGINEQFFGPGTRLTVL.

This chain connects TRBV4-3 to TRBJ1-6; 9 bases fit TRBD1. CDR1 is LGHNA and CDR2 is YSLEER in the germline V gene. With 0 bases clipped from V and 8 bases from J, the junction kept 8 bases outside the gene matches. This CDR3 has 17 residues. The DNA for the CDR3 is TGCGCCAGCAGCCAAGACGGACGGACAGGGGATGATTCACCCCTCCACTTT. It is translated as CASSQDGRTGDDSPLHF.

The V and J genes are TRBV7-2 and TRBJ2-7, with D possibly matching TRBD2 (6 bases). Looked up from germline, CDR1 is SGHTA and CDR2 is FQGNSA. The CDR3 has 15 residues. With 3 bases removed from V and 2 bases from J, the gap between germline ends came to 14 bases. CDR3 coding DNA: TGTGCCAGCAGCTTCGGCCAGGGAGGACCCTACGAGCAGTACTTC. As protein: CASSFGQGGPYEQYF.

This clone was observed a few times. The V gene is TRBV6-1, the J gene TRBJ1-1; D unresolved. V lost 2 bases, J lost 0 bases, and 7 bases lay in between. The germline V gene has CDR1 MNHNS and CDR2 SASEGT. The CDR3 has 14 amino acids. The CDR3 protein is CASSELEMNTEAFF. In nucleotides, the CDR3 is TGTGCCAGCAGTGAACTTGAGATGAACACTGAAGCTTTCTTT.

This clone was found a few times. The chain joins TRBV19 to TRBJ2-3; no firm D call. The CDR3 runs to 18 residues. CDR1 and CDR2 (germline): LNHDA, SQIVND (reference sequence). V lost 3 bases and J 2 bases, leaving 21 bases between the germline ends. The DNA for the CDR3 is TGTGCCAGTAGTATGAGTACCCCCTCACCAGGATTCACAGATACGCAGTATTTT. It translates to CASSMSTPSPGFTDTQYF.